The present T cell receptor beta chain was sequenced within a study of cytomegalovirus exposure and HLA in healthy donors. The study ran its PCR with 60 Vbeta and 13 Jbeta primers. The data were produced by immunoSEQ multiplex PCR, yet TCRdb's version contains in-frame clones alone and is incomplete. The sample includes 90,000 to 100,000 clones, more than 60% of them seen just once. Trimming removed 0 bases at V and 1 base at J, with 9 bases between. The V gene's germline CDR1 is SGHVS and CDR2 FNYEAQ. There are 15 residues in the CDR3. The V and J genes are TRBV7-6 and TRBJ2-5, with D maybe TRBD2 (6 bases). Sequenced input: PBMCs. This receptor was taken from a man between 60 and 75 years old in good health and CMV-seropositive. DNA for the CDR3: TGTGCCAGCAGCTTAGCAGGGAGGCTCCAAGAGACCCAGTACTTC. Residues: CASSLAGRLQETQYF.